This TCR beta chain was identified during a study of cytomegalovirus exposure and HLA in healthy donors. Study in general: The roughly 660 first-cohort repertoires shared a platform with the approximately 110 validation repertoires, as reported in a later analysis.

Comment on this clone: The target antigen is unknown.

V was shortened by 2 bases and J by 2 bases, with 11 bases between the two germline ends. Germline loops: CDR1 MDHEN, CDR2 SYDVKM. This CDR3 contains 15 residues. The assay was immunoSEQ multiplex PCR, and TCRdb's table has in-frame clones only and misses some. The repertoire has 200,000 to 250,000 clones, more than 75% of them found once; the top ten carry 1.5% to 2.5%. Study results and limitations: In vitro checks showed that three CMV-associated chains really do target CMV antigens.

The specimen was PBMCs. J is TRBJ2-3 and V is TRBV28; a weak D match, TRBD2 (6 bases). The sequence came from a woman in her late teens or twenties in good health and CMV-seropositive. DNA for the CDR3: TGTGCCAGCAGTTTAGGAGCGGGTGCCACAGATACGCAGTATTTT. This sequence encodes CASSLGAGATDTQYF.